Sequencing of this T cell receptor (beta chain) was carried out in a study of Graves' ophthalmopathy and Graves' hyperthyroidism. Overall study findings and caveats: Among expanded thyroid clonotypes above 0.001 frequency, most also occurred in blood.

This clonotype was observed many times. Its specificity is unknown. This CDR3 has 16 amino acids. V lost 3 bases to trimming and J lost 0 bases, with 14 bases between them. Germline CDR1 and CDR2: LNHDA and SQIVND (reference sequence). In this cohort, patients with other autoimmune diseases, uncontrolled infections, pregnancy or lactation were excluded. Amplifying from RNA transcripts, the study obtained TCR beta CDR3 regions. Second-round multiplex PCR followed a first-round RT-PCR using HTBI primers. TCRdb called the multiplex PCR reads again in MiXCR, with one record for every CDR3 protein. The table shows under 800,000 distinct CDR3 sequences, with 22% occurring only once.

This sequence joins TRBV19 and TRBJ1-1; D gene uncertain. The TCR sequence derives from a woman aged 18-29 years with stable Graves' hyperthyroidism. Some clones in this sample may be carry-over from other donors' samples. The specimen sequenced was peripheral blood. The DNA of the CDR3 is TGTGCCAGTAGTATGGTAACGTCGAGCGTGAACACTGAAGCTTTCTTT. It encodes CASSMVTSSVNTEAFF.